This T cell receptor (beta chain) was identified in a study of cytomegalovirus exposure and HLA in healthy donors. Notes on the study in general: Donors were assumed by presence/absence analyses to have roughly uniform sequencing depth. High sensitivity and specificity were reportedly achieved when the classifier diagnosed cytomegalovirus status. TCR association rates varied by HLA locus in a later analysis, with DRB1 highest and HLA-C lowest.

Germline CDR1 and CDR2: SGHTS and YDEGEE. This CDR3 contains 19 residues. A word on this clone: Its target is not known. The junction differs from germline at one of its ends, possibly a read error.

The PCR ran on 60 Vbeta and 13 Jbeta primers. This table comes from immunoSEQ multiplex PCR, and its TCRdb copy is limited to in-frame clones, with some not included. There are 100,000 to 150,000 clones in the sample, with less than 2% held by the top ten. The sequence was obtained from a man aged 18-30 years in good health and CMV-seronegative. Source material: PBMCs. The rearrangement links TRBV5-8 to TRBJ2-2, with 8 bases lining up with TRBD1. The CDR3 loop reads CASSPVGRGRYANAGELFF. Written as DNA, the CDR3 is TGTGCCAGCAGCCCGGTGGGCAGGGGGCGGTACGCGAACGCCGGGGAGCTGTTTTTT.